The 10 T cell receptor beta chains below were found in one sample sequenced in a study of metastatic and nonmetastatic thyroid tumors. TCRdb ran MiXCR on the PCR reads. In the table there are some 25,000 clones, approximately 20% of which are singletons. Not a single patient had been given any form of treatment at any point before undergoing thyroid surgery. Sequenced material: blood. The receptors come from a female donor with papillary thyroid cancer or a benign thyroid nodule (not recorded which). Some clones in this sample may be carry-over from other donors' samples.

The chain joins TRBV3-1 to TRBJ2-5; D uncertain. Trimming removed 2 bases from V and 4 bases from J, with 11 bases in between. CDR1 and CDR2 (germline): LGHDT, YNNKEL (reference sequence). This CDR3 has 14 residues. In DNA, the CDR3 is TGTGCCAGCAGCCAATTAAAGGGCTCAGAGACCCAGTACTTC. Its protein product is CASSQLKGSETQYF.

This clone was found many times. The chain has TRBV2 and TRBJ2-5; possibly TRBD1 for D (6 bases). Trimming cost V 6 bases and J 5 bases, with 22 bases left between them. This CDR3 is 16 amino acids long. Germline V CDR1 and CDR2: SNHLY, FYNNEI. For the CDR3, the DNA is TGTGCCAGCAGCTCCAGTCAGACAGGTCTATGGGAGACCCAGTACTTC. This gives the protein CASSSSQTGLWETQYF.

This clone was picked up a small number of times. The junction departs from the called germline gene at one end, perhaps through a read error. The chain links TRBV6-5 to TRBJ2-3; D could derive from TRBD1 or TRBD2 (6 bases each). CDR3 length equals 17 residues. Per germline, CDR1 MNHEY and CDR2 SVGAGI. CDR3: CASSPALGGPSTDTQYF. The CDR3 nucleotides read TGTGCCAGCAGCCCCGCATTAGGGGGGCCTAGCACTGATACGCAGTATTTT.

Many counts were recorded for this clone. This rearrangement joins TRBV5-8 to TRBJ1-2; TRBD1 is a possible D gene (5 bases). This CDR3 spans 14 amino acids. V shed 0 bases and J shed 4 bases, with 10 bases lying between them. The germline V gene has CDR1 SGHTS and CDR2 YDEGEE. CDR3 loop: CASSLEQASYGYTF. In DNA, the CDR3 is TGTGCCAGCAGCTTGGAACAGGCTTCCTATGGCTACACCTTC.

V is TRBV6-4 and J is TRBJ2-1; 11 nucleotides match TRBD2. CDR1 MRHNA and CDR2 SNTAGT come from the germline V gene. The CDR3 covers 15 residues. The V and J ends lost 9 bases and 10 bases, in that order; junction bases with no gene match: 14. The CDR3 sequence is CASERTSGGPGEQFF. In nucleotides, the CDR3 is TGTGCCAGTGAGAGAACTAGCGGGGGACCTGGGGAGCAGTTCTTC.

A word on this clone: Likely a read error: the CDR3 ends without its conserved phenylalanine or tryptophan. The DNA is left out, because the CDR3 cannot be placed on it with certainty; the CDR3 is given as TCRdb lists it. The chain joins TRBV7-2 to TRBJ1-2. Ends included, the CDR3 has 9 residues. Looked up from germline, CDR1 is SGHTA and CDR2 is FQGNSA. The CDR3 spells CASSLAGTS.

By share, this clone counts as medium-sized (0.01 to 0.1%). This chain connects TRBV20-1 to TRBJ2-7; unclear D gene. V was shortened by 3 bases and J by 5 bases, with 17 bases between the two germline ends. This CDR3 is built from 14 residues. Germline CDR1 DFQATT, CDR2 SNEGSKA (reference sequence). The CDR3 region has the DNA TGCAGTGCTAGTCTCCCAGGAGATCGGAACGAGCAGTACTTC. Translating gives CSASLPGDRNEQYF.

This clone was observed a handful of times. A read error may explain this, as a much larger clone is one base away. V gene TRBV5-1 combines with J gene TRBJ2-1; D uncertain. Germline assignment: CDR1 SGHRS and CDR2 YFSETQ. V shed 1 base and J shed 7 bases, with 9 bases lying between them. The CDR3 runs 13 residues. The CDR3 here is CASSLPVGNEQFF. In DNA, the CDR3 is TGCGCCAGCAGCTTGCCAGTCGGGAATGAGCAGTTCTTC.

In this sample, this clone turned up once. The CDR3 does not close with the conserved phenylalanine or tryptophan, likely indicating a read error. It is unclear where the CDR3 begins or ends on the DNA, so no DNA is shown, and the CDR3 is as TCRdb lists it. The genes are TRBV6-1 and TRBJ2-3. The germline V gene encodes CDR1 MNHNS and CDR2 SASEGT. The CDR3 sequence runs 14 residues, both termini included. CDR3: CASSVSDTTDTQFV.

The table lists this clone with a few counts. In the same sample, other DNA sequences code for this CDR3. The chain carries TRBV6-5 and TRBJ2-3; the D gene is possibly TRBD2 (5 bases). Per the germline V gene, CDR1 is MNHEY and CDR2 is SVGAGI. The germline V and J ends were trimmed by 6 bases and 5 bases, with 24 bases remaining between them. The CDR3 extends over 17 amino acids. The DNA for the CDR3 is TGTGCCAGCAGCCCCATCACGCAAGGAGGTAGTAGAGATACGCAGTATTTT. It specifies CASSPITQGGSRDTQYF.